This T cell receptor (beta chain) was recovered during a study of blood T cell repertoires in COVID-19. Original processing notes: Amplification of reference gene primers provided the estimated nucleated cell counts. Method: immunoSEQ multiplex PCR; TCRdb's copy keeps in-frame clones and lacks some. That table supplies the V and J calls and clone size; D and trimming were determined from the DNA. The sample holds 50,000 or so clones; 82% are singletons and the top ten take roughly 12%. There are 15 residues in the CDR3. In germline, CDR1 is MNHEY, CDR2 SVGAGI. V dropped 0 bases and J dropped 3 bases, with 11 bases sitting between them.

The TCR comes from an older man with COVID-19, enrolled during active disease. What was sequenced was peripheral blood. The V gene is TRBV6-5, the J gene TRBJ1-1; D is perhaps TRBD1 (5 bases). CDR3 in DNA: TGTGCCAGCAGTTACTCTCACTCGGGGGACACTGAAGCTTTCTTT. Protein product: CASSYSHSGDTEAFF.